This T cell receptor (beta chain) came from a study of shared clonotypes between healthy human individuals. To note about this clone: Its antigen is not identified.

TCRdb's table, derived via immunoSEQ multiplex PCR, lists solely in-frame clones and lacks some. Of 800,000 or so clones listed, approximately 97% are singletons. Germline V gene lookup returns CDR1 MDHEN and CDR2 SYDVKM. The CDR3 runs 16 residues. After removal of 5 bases from V and 4 bases from J, the junction contained 10 bases not matched to a gene. CD8 cells regarded as naive lacked CD45RO, were positively chosen for CCR7, and omitted terminally differentiated effector memory CD45RA+ cells. Broader study findings: A handful of donors had 5% to 6% of their naive CD4 clonotypes in common. Lower generation probabilities were found for non-shared clonotypes than for those shared by all four donors. Naive subsets generally had larger estimated richness than memory subsets.

The chain is built from TRBV28 and TRBJ2-7, with 11 bases matching TRBD2. The receptor's source is a man younger than 45 in good health. The sequenced material came from naive CD8+ T cells sorted from blood. The DNA of the CDR3 is TGTGCCAGCAGTCCTCTGGGGAGGACTAGCGGGTACGAGCAGTACTTC. This codes for CASSPLGRTSGYEQYF.